These 28 T cell receptor beta chains were all obtained from the same sample, sequenced in a study of siplizumab effects on memory and regulatory T cells. Profiled with immunoSEQ multiplex PCR; TCRdb holds only in-frame clones, not every one. Of 90,000 to 95,000 clones in the sample, 80% to 95% were seen once. Sequenced sample: CD8+ T cells sorted from blood. Every receptor here comes from a human donor in good health.

V and J are TRBV5-6 and TRBJ2-7, with D maybe TRBD2 (6 bases). This CDR3 is built from 15 residues. Germline V gene data show CDR1 as SGHDT and CDR2 as YYEEEE. With 4 bases removed from V and 0 bases from J, the gap between germline ends came to 14 bases. Here the CDR3 DNA reads TGTGCCAGCAGCCTCGCGGGGCCGAGCTCCTACGAGCAGTACTTC. It yields the protein CASSLAGPSSYEQYF.

The chain employs TRBV11-1 and TRBJ2-7; no firm D call. The germline V gene has CDR1 SGHAT and CDR2 FQDESV (reference sequence). The length of the CDR3 is 15 residues. The V and J ends lost 3 bases and 2 bases respectively, with 14 bases between them. This CDR3 is CASSLFTEPPYEQYF. DNA of the CDR3: TGTGCCAGCAGCTTGTTCACCGAACCTCCCTACGAGCAGTACTTC. The whole variable domain, remainder taken from reference TRBV11-1 and TRBJ2-7, is EAEVAQSPRYKITEKSQAVAFWCDPISGHATLYWYRQILGQGPELLVQFQDESVVDDSQLPKDRFSAERLKGVDSTLKIQPAELGDSAMYLCASSLFTEPPYEQYFGPGTRLTVT.

This clone is a singleton in its sample. J is TRBJ2-7 and V is TRBV27; no firm D call. Germline CDR1 and CDR2: MNHEY and SMNVEV (reference sequence). Between the trimmed V and J ends, which lost 4 bases and 2 bases, there was a span of 9 bases. The CDR3 is 13 residues long. The CDR3 sequence: CASSSTGPYEQYF. The CDR3 region has the DNA TGTGCCAGCAGTTCTACGGGTCCCTACGAGCAGTACTTC.

This chain joins TRBV27 and TRBJ2-3; D not certain. CDR3 length: 14 amino acids. Trimming cost V 3 bases and J 5 bases, with 12 bases left between them. From germline, CDR1 is MNHEY and CDR2 SMNVEV (reference sequence). The DNA for the CDR3 is TGTGCCAGCAGTTTCCTAGAGAAGAGAGATACGCAGTATTTT. It codes for CASSFLEKRDTQYF.

The chain links TRBV11-3 to TRBJ1-1; D unresolved. CDR3 size: 15 residues. Germline values: CDR1 SGHNT, CDR2 YENEEA. Trimming took 0 bases from V and 0 from J, leaving 8 bases between them. In DNA, the CDR3 is TGTGCCAGCAGCTTAGATTGGACGGTGAACACTGAAGCTTTCTTT. This codes for CASSLDWTVNTEAFF.

V usage is TRBV4-1 and J usage is TRBJ1-3; TRBD1 agrees at 8 bases. Germline CDR1 is MGHRA and CDR2 is YSYEKL. The CDR3 has 15 amino acids. V was pared by 4 bases and J by 4 bases, with 6 bases of the junction left unmatched. Here the CDR3 reads CASSPPTGVGNTIYF. CDR3 coding DNA: TGCGCCAGCAGCCCACCGACAGGGGTCGGAAACACCATATATTTT.

The V and J genes are TRBV14 and TRBJ1-2; possible D gene TRBD1, 6 bases. Trimming cost V 2 bases and J 8 bases, with 15 bases left between them. This CDR3 has 14 amino acids. Per the germline V gene, CDR1 is SGHDN and CDR2 is FVKESK. CDR3 DNA sequence: TGTGCCAGCAGCCAAATACCAGGGGAGGGAGGCTACACCTTC. It codes for CASSQIPGEGGYTF.

This clone was recorded once. The V gene is TRBV5-4, the J gene TRBJ2-3; TRBD2 matches at 15 bases. The CDR3 length is 15 residues. Germline CDR1 SGHNT, CDR2 YYREEE (reference sequence). Trimming at V came to 3 bases and at J to 7 bases, leaving 3 bases not matched to a gene. In DNA, the CDR3 is TGTGCCAGCAGCTCCGGGACTAGCGGGAGGAATACGCAGTATTTT. It specifies CASSSGTSGRNTQYF.

V and J are TRBV7-6 and TRBJ2-5; D ambiguous. Per germline, CDR1 SGHVS and CDR2 FNYEAQ. V was pared by 5 bases and J by 3 bases, with 10 bases between. This CDR3 contains 13 residues. CDR3 sequence reads: CASSPRTEETQYF. CDR3 coding DNA: TGTGCCAGCAGCCCAAGGACGGAAGAGACCCAGTACTTC.

V is TRBV30 and J is TRBJ1-4; D perhaps matches TRBD1 (6 bases). This CDR3 is built from 15 residues. V lost 1 base to trimming and J lost 8 bases, with 17 bases between them. Germline V CDR1 and CDR2: GTSNPN, SVGIG (reference sequence). The CDR3 here is CAWSDGQSLGEKLFF. In DNA form, the CDR3 reads TGTGCCTGGAGTGACGGACAGTCCCTCGGGGAAAAACTGTTTTTT.

CDR3 DNA: TGTGCCATCAGTGAGTTAGCAAACGAATGGACCCAGTACTTC. This sequence encodes CAISELANEWTQYF. The chain uses TRBV10-3 and TRBJ2-5; D call uncertain. This CDR3 spans 14 amino acids. V was pared by 1 base and J by 7 bases, with 13 bases between. Germline V lookup: CDR1 ENHRY, CDR2 SYGVKD.

The genes are TRBV5-5 and TRBJ1-4; D gene ambiguous. Germline CDR1 SGHKS, CDR2 YYEKEE (reference sequence). V lost 1 base, J lost 5 bases, and 21 bases lay in between. This CDR3 has 18 amino acids. The CDR3: CASSLWSRGSAMNEKLFF. DNA for the CDR3: TGTGCCAGCAGCTTGTGGTCTCGGGGATCAGCGATGAATGAAAAACTGTTTTTT.

The V call is TRBV2, the J call TRBJ2-2; 7 nucleotides match TRBD2. This CDR3 contains 17 residues. CDR1 SNHLY and CDR2 FYNNEI come from the germline V gene. J was trimmed by 3 bases and V by 4 bases; bases with no gene match: 11. The chain's CDR3 is CASSVGGGEVYTGELFF. CDR3 DNA sequence: TGTGCCAGCAGTGTGGGGGGAGGGGAGGTATACACCGGGGAGCTGTTTTTT.

For the CDR3, the DNA is TGCGCCAGCAGCCAGTCTAGCGGGGGGGCATTAAATGAGCAGTTCTTC. Amino acids: CASSQSSGGALNEQFF. The gene calls are TRBV4-1 and TRBJ2-1, with TRBD2 matching over 12 bases. Trimming cost V 3 bases and J 7 bases; bases outside gene matches: 7. Germline CDR1 MGHRA, CDR2 YSYEKL. The CDR3 length is 16 residues.

The chain has TRBV5-1 and TRBJ2-3, with TRBD2 matching 9 bases. Germline V gene lookup returns CDR1 SGHRS and CDR2 YFSETQ. Unmatched junction bases numbered 6, after V lost 5 bases and J lost 2 bases. CDR3 length equals 15 residues. CDR3 nucleotide sequence: TGCGCCAGCAGATTAGCGGGGGCGCCCACAGATACGCAGTATTTT. Its translation is CASRLAGAPTDTQYF.

The chain couples TRBV27 to TRBJ2-7, with D perhaps matching TRBD1 (5 bases). V lost 4 bases and J lost 3, with 13 bases in between. This CDR3 spans 14 amino acids. CDR1 and CDR2 (germline): MNHEY, SMNVEV (reference sequence). The CDR3 loop is CASSSPREYYEQYF. The CDR3 DNA reads TGTGCCAGCAGTTCTCCCAGGGAATACTACGAGCAGTACTTC.

V usage is TRBV5-6 and J usage is TRBJ2-7, with TRBD2 identical over 9 bases. The CDR3 has 19 amino acids. Germline V gene sequence: CDR1 SGHDT, CDR2 YYEEEE. V dropped 4 bases and J dropped 1; count of bases not matched to a gene: 18. CDR3 sequence reads: CASSPGGAGGPGWSYEQYF. CDR3 DNA: TGTGCCAGCAGCCCCGGAGGGGCGGGGGGGCCAGGATGGTCCTACGAGCAGTACTTC.

The CDR3 is CATSSWGQGTDTQYF. CDR3 sequence (DNA): TGTGCCACATCCAGTTGGGGGCAGGGCACAGATACGCAGTATTTT. The chain combines TRBV25-1 with TRBJ2-3; D perhaps matches TRBD1 (6 bases). Trimming removed 10 bases at V and 1 base at J, with 18 bases between. This CDR3 spans 15 amino acids. Germline V gene lookup returns CDR1 MGHDK and CDR2 SYGVNS.

The chain combines TRBV5-4 with TRBJ2-7; 12 bases align to TRBD1. CDR1 and CDR2 (germline): SGHNT, YYREEE (reference sequence). The CDR3 has 16 residues. With V trimmed by 3 bases and J by 6 bases, 10 bases remained unmatched. In DNA form, the CDR3 reads TGTGCCAGCAGCTCCTGGGGGGGGACAGGGGGCGCCGAGCAGTACTTC. The encoded protein is CASSSWGGTGGAEQYF.

The V gene is TRBV6-5, the J gene TRBJ1-1; D is unclear. CDR1 and CDR2 (germline): MNHEY, SVGAGI. V dropped 0 bases and J dropped 1 base, with 3 bases sitting between them. The CDR3 sequence is 13 residues long. For the CDR3, the DNA is TGTGCCAGCAGTTACTCGGAGAACACTGAAGCTTTCTTT. Translated: CASSYSENTEAFF.

For the CDR3, the DNA is TGTGCCAGCAGTTTATTATGGGGCCTCTCTAATTCACCCCTCCACTTT. It translates to CASSLLWGLSNSPLHF. This rearrangement joins TRBV27 to TRBJ1-6, with D possibly TRBD1 on 5 matching bases. The germline V gene has CDR1 MNHEY and CDR2 SMNVEV (reference sequence). The V gene lost 1 base and the J gene lost 6 bases, with 13 bases spanning the gap. The CDR3 is 16 amino acids.

CDR3 protein: CASSITGGELFF. Written as DNA, the CDR3 is TGTGCCAGCAGCATTACCGGCGGGGAGCTGTTTTTT. The chain combines TRBV5-6 with TRBJ2-2; D call uncertain. Trimming pared 4 bases from V and 7 bases from J, leaving 8 bases between. CDR3 length: 12 residues. Germline values: CDR1 SGHDT, CDR2 YYEEEE.

The chain has TRBV2 and TRBJ1-2, with a tentative D call TRBD1 (5 bases). The CDR3 is 18 amino acids. With 10 bases removed from V and 2 bases from J, the gap between germline ends came to 29 bases. Germline CDR1 reads SNHLY; CDR2 reads FYNNEI. The CDR3 loop is CATGPPGRVTHLNYGYTF. As DNA, the CDR3 is TGTGCCACGGGACCGCCAGGGCGCGTAACCCACCTAAACTATGGCTACACCTTC.

The chain uses TRBV6-5 and TRBJ1-1; D ambiguous. Germline V gene sequence: CDR1 MNHEY, CDR2 SVGAGI. The CDR3 extends over 15 amino acids. The V end was cut by 0 bases, the J end by 3 bases, with 11 bases between. The CDR3 DNA reads as TGTGCCAGCAGTTACTCGTTAGTCGCGGACACTGAAGCTTTCTTT. This translates into CASSYSLVADTEAFF.

The V call is TRBV9, the J call TRBJ1-3, with TRBD1 identical over 8 bases. With 2 bases clipped from V and 4 bases from J, the junction kept 11 bases outside the gene matches. CDR1 is SGDLS and CDR2 is YYNGEE in the germline V gene. CDR3 length equals 17 residues. CDR3 nucleotide sequence: TGTGCCAGCAGCGTGAGGCCGGGGACAGGCTTCGGAAACACCATATATTTT. This sequence encodes CASSVRPGTGFGNTIYF. The variable domain in full, with the rest retrieved from reference TRBV9 and TRBJ1-3, is DSGVTQTPKHLITATGQRVTLRCSPRSGDLSVYWYQQSLDQGLQFLIQYYNGEERAKGNILERFSAQQFPDLHSELNLSSLELGDSALYFCASSVRPGTGFGNTIYFGEGSWLTVV.

This sequence joins TRBV18 and TRBJ1-1; 11 bases fit TRBD1. The CDR3 runs 16 residues. From germline, CDR1 is KGHSH and CDR2 LQKENI. Trimming removed 3 bases from V and 4 bases from J; junction bases left unmatched: 7. The CDR3 reads CASSPNVGTGGTEAFF. The CDR3 DNA follows: TGTGCCAGCTCACCCAATGTCGGGACAGGGGGCACTGAAGCTTTCTTT.

Points on this clone: The sample carries other DNA sequences with the same CDR3. V usage is TRBV27 and J usage is TRBJ2-7; 7 bases fit TRBD2. CDR1 and CDR2 from the germline V gene are MNHEY and SMNVEV (reference sequence). V trimming: 2 bases; J trimming: 3 bases; junction bases outside the gene matches: 1. The CDR3 spans 13 residues. The CDR3, as DNA: TGTGCCAGCAGTTTAGGGAGGGGCTACGAGCAGTACTTC. Translating it yields CASSLGRGYEQYF.

This clone was counted a few times. The chain links TRBV6-1 to TRBJ2-7; D is perhaps TRBD1 or TRBD2 (5 bases each). This CDR3 has 12 residues. The ends were cut back, 2 bases at V and 6 bases at J, with 8 bases in the middle. Germline V gives CDR1 MNHNS, CDR2 SASEGT. The chain's CDR3 is CASSELGVEQYF. The CDR3 bases are TGTGCCAGCAGTGAATTGGGGGTCGAGCAGTACTTC.